The present TCR beta chain was sequenced within a study of T cells in Graves' hyperthyroidism and ophthalmopathy. This clonotype was counted ten times or more. Its antigen is not known. The study's findings and limits: In the blood, most expanded thyroid clonotypes above 0.001 appeared as well.

After removal of 1 base from V and 5 bases from J, the junction contained 3 bases not matched to a gene. Germline CDR1 is KGHDR and CDR2 is SFDVKD. This CDR3 contains 15 residues. Amplified TCR beta CDR3 regions came from RNA transcripts. HTBI primers were the set used in a first-round RT-PCR of the TCR CDR3. TCRdb used MiXCR to reprocess the multiplex PCR reads, holding one entry per CDR3 protein. Here the sample spans around 240,000 distinct CDR3 sequences, about 16% being singletons. The TCR originated in a woman aged 18-35 years with Graves' ophthalmopathy. Input material: blood. This chain links TRBV24-1 with TRBJ2-5; TRBD1 matches 10 bases. CDR3 sequence reads: CATSDFRDRGETQYF. The CDR3 DNA sequence: TGTGCCACCAGTGATTTCCGGGACAGGGGCGAGACCCAGTACTTC.